The 26 T cell receptor beta chains below all came from one sample that was sequenced in a study of cytomegalovirus exposure and HLA in healthy donors. 60 Vbeta and 13 Jbeta primers were used in PCR. The repertoire was sequenced with immunoSEQ multiplex PCR; TCRdb's copy has only in-frame clones and lacks some. The sample consists of about 160,000 clones, approximately 84% of them appearing once. The sample was PBMCs. The source is a man between 18 and 35 years old in good health and CMV-seropositive.

V is TRBV6-1 and J is TRBJ1-2; 7 bases map to TRBD1. V shed 6 bases, J shed 5 bases, and the junction held 6 bases outside the gene matches. The CDR3 covers 13 residues. Per germline, CDR1 MNHNS and CDR2 SASEGT. CDR3 protein: CASRDSQGYGYTF. The CDR3 coding sequence is TGTGCCAGCAGGGATTCACAGGGGTATGGCTACACCTTC.

This clone showed up just a few times. The chain couples TRBV7-9 to TRBJ2-5; 9 bases map to TRBD1. Gene TRBJ2-7 matches the end of the DNA better, so the J call may be wrong. The CDR3 has 16 residues. Germline CDR1 and CDR2: SEHNR and FQNEAQ (reference sequence). The DNA for the CDR3 is TGTGCCAGCAGCTCCGGGACAGGGTTATACTCCTACGAGCAGTACTTC. Translating gives CASSSGTGLYSYEQYF.

The CDR3 region has the DNA TGCAGCGTTGATCGGGGGGCAGGGGTTGGCTACACCTTC. Protein product: CSVDRGAGVGYTF. The gene calls are TRBV29-1 and TRBJ1-2, with D perhaps TRBD1 (6 bases). Germline V gene data show CDR1 as SQVTM and CDR2 as ANQGSEA. The ends were cut back, 3 bases at V and 7 bases at J, with 15 bases in the middle. The length of the CDR3 is 13 residues.

The genes are TRBV7-9 and TRBJ2-5; 7 bases are a match to TRBD1. CDR3 length equals 13 residues. CDR1 and CDR2 from the germline V gene are SEHNR and FQNEAQ (reference sequence). V shed 6 bases, J shed 4 bases, and the junction held 5 bases outside the gene matches. CDR3 sequence: CASSPGGVETQYF. The CDR3 bases are TGTGCCAGCAGTCCAGGGGGAGTAGAGACCCAGTACTTC.

The CDR3 sequence: CASSPLGRGLEKLFF. The CDR3 bases are TGTGCCAGCTCACCACTGGGCAGGGGTCTTGAAAAACTGTTTTTT. This sequence joins TRBV18 and TRBJ1-4; tentative D call: TRBD1 (6 bases). Germline CDR1 reads KGHSH; CDR2 reads LQKENI. V was clipped by 1 base and J by 7 bases, with 13 bases between them. The CDR3 has 15 amino acids.

As DNA, the CDR3 is TGTGCCAGCAGCTTAAACCGAGACTACGAGCAGTACTTC. Its protein is CASSLNRDYEQYF. The chain joins TRBV7-2 to TRBJ2-7; D uncertain. Germline loops: CDR1 SGHTA, CDR2 FQGNSA. The CDR3 is 13 amino acids. The V end was cut by 2 bases, the J end by 3 bases, with 8 bases between.

The chain joins TRBV6-5 to TRBJ1-4, with 7 nucleotides matching TRBD1. The CDR3 is 14 amino acids. In germline, CDR1 is MNHEY, CDR2 SVGAGI. V lost 6 bases and J lost 6; bases outside the gene matches: 7. CDR3 nucleotides: TGTGCCAGCAGCAATACAGGGGAGTATGAAAAACTGTTTTTT. Protein product: CASSNTGEYEKLFF.

V and J are TRBV5-1 and TRBJ2-3, with D tentatively TRBD2 (6 bases). The ends were cut back, 2 bases at V and 0 bases at J, with 10 bases in the middle. CDR3 length: 15 amino acids. Germline loops: CDR1 SGHRS, CDR2 YFSETQ. The CDR3 DNA follows: TGCGCCAGCAGCTTAATGGGGGGAAGCACAGATACGCAGTATTTT. Amino acid sequence: CASSLMGGSTDTQYF. The variable domain in full, completed from reference TRBV5-1 and TRBJ2-3, reads KAGVTQTPRYLIKTRGQQVTLSCSPISGHRSVSWYQQTPGQGLQFLFEYFSETQRNKGNFPGRFSGRQFSNSRSEMNVSTLELGDSALYLCASSLMGGSTDTQYFGPGTRLTVL.

The chain is built from TRBV7-3 and TRBJ2-1, with TRBD2 identical over 13 bases. V was pared by 2 bases and J by 9 bases, with 7 bases of the junction left unmatched. CDR1 SGHTA and CDR2 FQGTGA come from the germline V gene. The CDR3 runs to 16 residues. CDR3 nucleotide sequence: TGTGCCAGCAGCTTAGGAGGGGGGACTAGCGGGGCTGAGCAGTTCTTC. Amino acids: CASSLGGGTSGAEQFF.

This chain links TRBV5-1 with TRBJ2-3; TRBD2 aligns across 11 bases. Germline values: CDR1 SGHRS, CDR2 YFSETQ. Unmatched junction bases numbered 16, after V lost 0 bases and J lost 4 bases. CDR3 size: 20 residues. This chain's CDR3 is CASSLGGTGLAETLADTQYF. As DNA, the CDR3 is TGCGCCAGCAGCTTGGGGGGAACGGGACTAGCGGAAACTTTGGCAGATACGCAGTATTTT.

This clone appeared a few times. The chain uses TRBV5-1 and TRBJ2-3, with TRBD2 identical over 8 bases. The CDR3 runs to 16 residues. Germline V gene sequence: CDR1 SGHRS, CDR2 YFSETQ. Germline trimming cut 1 base from V and 0 bases from J; bases unmatched to any gene: 4. The CDR3 DNA reads TGCGCCAGCAGCTTGCTGACTAGCGATAGCACAGATACGCAGTATTTT. Its protein product is CASSLLTSDSTDTQYF.

The J gene is TRBJ1-5, the V gene TRBV4-1; maybe TRBD1 (5 bases). Germline V gene sequence: CDR1 MGHRA, CDR2 YSYEKL. V was pared by 0 bases and J by 2 bases, with 11 bases between. The CDR3 length is 16 residues. CDR3 loop: CASSQEGTGGNQPQHF. In DNA form, the CDR3 reads TGCGCCAGCAGCCAAGAAGGGACGGGAGGCAATCAGCCCCAGCATTTT.

The chain uses TRBV19 and TRBJ1-5; D not certain. CDR1 is LNHDA and CDR2 is SQIVND in the germline V gene (reference sequence). Trimming removed 4 bases at V and 5 bases at J, with 18 bases between. This CDR3 contains 16 residues. CDR3 in amino acids: CASSTLGRLGYQPQHF. CDR3 sequence (DNA): TGTGCCAGTAGTACCCTGGGGAGATTGGGCTATCAGCCCCAGCATTTT. The full variable domain, its missing parts supplied by reference TRBV19 and TRBJ1-5, is DGGITQSPKYLFRKEGQNVTLSCEQNLNHDAMYWYRQDPGQGLRLIYYSQIVNDFQKGDIAEGYSVSREKKESFPLTVTSAQKNPTAFYLCASSTLGRLGYQPQHFGDGTRLSIL.

This sequence joins TRBV2 and TRBJ2-7, with D perhaps matching TRBD1 (5 bases). CDR1 and CDR2 (germline): SNHLY, FYNNEI. The CDR3 contains 13 residues. With 3 bases removed from V and 3 bases from J, the gap between germline ends came to 9 bases. CDR3 sequence reads: CASSEGRYYEQYF. Written as DNA, the CDR3 is TGTGCCAGCAGTGAGGGGCGGTACTACGAGCAGTACTTC. The variable domain in full, with the rest retrieved from reference TRBV2 and TRBJ2-7, is EPEVTQTPSHQVTQMGQEVILRCVPISNHLYFYWYRQILGQKVEFLVSFYNNEISEKSEIFDDQFSVERPDGSNFTLKIRSTKLEDSAMYFCASSEGRYYEQYFGPGTRLTVT.

V usage is TRBV19 and J usage is TRBJ2-4; TRBD1 agrees at 10 bases. Trimming at V came to 4 bases and at J to 0 bases, leaving 12 bases not matched to a gene. CDR1 and CDR2 from the germline V gene are LNHDA and SQIVND (reference sequence). This CDR3 comprises 19 residues. The CDR3: CASSSPGQGSFLAKNIQYF. The CDR3 coding sequence is TGTGCCAGTAGTAGCCCGGGACAGGGGTCGTTCCTAGCCAAAAACATTCAGTACTTC.

The chain uses TRBV19 and TRBJ2-7; 11 bases are a match to TRBD2. V lost 8 bases, J lost 3 bases, and 3 bases stayed unmatched. The CDR3 sequence is 13 residues long. The germline CDR1 and CDR2 sequences are LNHDA and SQIVND (reference sequence). The CDR3 here is CASASGGNYEQYF. CDR3 coding DNA: TGTGCCAGTGCTAGCGGGGGGAACTACGAGCAGTACTTC.

The chain couples TRBV18 to TRBJ2-7; TRBD1 matches 8 bases. V was clipped by 3 bases and J by 1 base; unmatched bases: 5. The CDR3 spans 15 residues. Germline CDR1 and CDR2: KGHSH and LQKENI. CDR3 loop: CASSPTGTGSYEQYF. The CDR3 region has the DNA TGTGCCAGCTCACCTACCGGGACAGGATCCTACGAGCAGTACTTC.

The genes are TRBV6-1 and TRBJ1-2; 9 nucleotides align to TRBD1. V gave up 2 bases and J gave up 6 bases; unmatched junction bases: 10. CDR3 length equals 16 residues. CDR1 MNHNS and CDR2 SASEGT come from the germline V gene. The CDR3 is CASSEFGRQGGNGYTF. The CDR3 DNA is TGTGCCAGCAGTGAATTTGGCCGACAGGGGGGTAATGGCTACACCTTC.

V usage is TRBV5-4 and J usage is TRBJ1-1; TRBD1 matches 11 bases. The J segment lost 1 base and the V segment lost 6 bases, leaving 5 bases of the junction unmatched. CDR1 and CDR2 from the germline V gene are SGHNT and YYREEE (reference sequence). CDR3 size: 15 residues. CDR3 sequence reads: CASTRTGGGNTEAFF. The CDR3 coding sequence is TGTGCCAGCACCCGGACAGGGGGCGGGAACACTGAAGCTTTCTTT. Full variable domain (missing parts from reference TRBV5-4 and TRBJ1-1): ETGVTQSPTHLIKTRGQQVTLRCSSQSGHNTVSWYQQALGQGPQFIFQYYREEENGRGNFPPRFSGLQFPNYSSELNVNALELDDSALYLCASTRTGGGNTEAFFGQGTRLTVV.

This rearrangement joins TRBV18 to TRBJ2-7; TRBD1 might be the D (6 bases). V shed 3 bases and J shed 3 bases, with 15 bases lying between them. The CDR3 loop spans 15 amino acids. Looked up from germline, CDR1 is KGHSH and CDR2 is LQKENI. DNA for the CDR3: TGTGCCAGCTCACCCCGGACAGCTACGAACTACGAGCAGTACTTC. Translated: CASSPRTATNYEQYF. Full variable domain (outside the CDR3, taken from reference TRBV18 and TRBJ2-7): NAGVMQNPRHLVRRRGQEARLRCSPMKGHSHVYWYRQLPEEGLKFMVYLQKENIIDESGMPKERFSAEFPKEGPSILRIQQVVRGDSAAYFCASSPRTATNYEQYFGPGTRLTVT.

The chain couples TRBV19 to TRBJ1-1; 7 bases fit TRBD1. The length of the CDR3 is 14 residues. The V gene end was trimmed by 5 bases and the J gene end by 1 base; junction bases not matched to a gene: 4. Germline-derived CDR1 and CDR2 are LNHDA and SQIVND (reference sequence). The CDR3 loop is CASSLTGENTEAFF. DNA of the CDR3: TGTGCCAGTAGTTTAACAGGGGAGAACACTGAAGCTTTCTTT.

This clone counts as medium-sized. CDR3 nucleotides: TGTGCCAGCAGTGACGGGACAGGGGGCTACGAGCAGTACTTC. The encoded protein is CASSDGTGGYEQYF. The chain joins TRBV6-4 to TRBJ2-7; 11 nucleotides agree with TRBD1. Germline V gene sequence: CDR1 MRHNA, CDR2 SNTAGT. The CDR3 spans 14 residues. The trim removed 2 bases at V and 3 bases at J, leaving 0 bases unmatched.

The J gene is TRBJ1-1, the V gene TRBV19; maybe TRBD1 (6 bases). This CDR3 is 18 amino acids long. V shed 4 bases and J shed 3 bases, with 24 bases lying between them. Germline CDR1 reads LNHDA; CDR2 reads SQIVND (reference sequence). CDR3 protein: CASSRPKPGAGAYTEAFF. CDR3 nucleotide sequence: TGTGCCAGTAGTAGACCTAAACCCGGTGCAGGGGCATACACTGAAGCTTTCTTT.

This chain links TRBV10-3 with TRBJ1-1, with TRBD1 identical over 8 bases. Germline trimming cut 2 bases from V and 1 base from J; bases unmatched to any gene: 9. Germline CDR1 ENHRY, CDR2 SYGVKD. The CDR3 covers 17 residues. The CDR3, as DNA: TGTGCCATCAGTGAGCCTGACAGGACAGGGAAGAACACTGAAGCTTTCTTT. Translation: CAISEPDRTGKNTEAFF.

This clone was recorded once. The rearrangement links TRBV4-3 to TRBJ2-1, with 13 bases aligning to TRBD2. With 3 bases clipped from V and 6 bases from J, the junction kept 8 bases outside the gene matches. The germline V gene has CDR1 LGHNA and CDR2 YSLEER. CDR3 length: 17 residues. In DNA, the CDR3 is TGCGCCAGCAGCCAGGCCGGGACTAGCGGGGACATCAATGAGCAGTTCTTC. This encodes CASSQAGTSGDINEQFF.

The rearrangement uses TRBV19 and TRBJ1-1; no reliable D call. The CDR3 contains 13 residues. V lost 5 bases and J 6 bases, leaving 13 bases between the germline ends. CDR1 LNHDA and CDR2 SQIVND come from the germline V gene (reference sequence). The CDR3 DNA follows: TGTGCCAGTAGTTCTTACGGCGGGGCTGAAGCTTTCTTT. Its translation: CASSSYGGAEAFF.